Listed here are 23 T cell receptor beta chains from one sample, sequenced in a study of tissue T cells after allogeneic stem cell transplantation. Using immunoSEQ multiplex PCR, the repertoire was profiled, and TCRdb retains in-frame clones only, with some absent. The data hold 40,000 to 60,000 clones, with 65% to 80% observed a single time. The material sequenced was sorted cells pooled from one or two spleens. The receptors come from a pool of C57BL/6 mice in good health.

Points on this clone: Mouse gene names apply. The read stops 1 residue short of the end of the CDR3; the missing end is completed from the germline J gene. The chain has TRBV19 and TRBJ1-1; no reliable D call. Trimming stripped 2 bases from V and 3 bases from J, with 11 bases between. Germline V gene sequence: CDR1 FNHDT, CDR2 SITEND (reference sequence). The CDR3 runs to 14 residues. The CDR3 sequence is CASSMAGRDTEVFF. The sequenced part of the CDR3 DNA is TGTGCCAGCAGTATGGCGGGGAGGGACACAGAAGTCTTC.

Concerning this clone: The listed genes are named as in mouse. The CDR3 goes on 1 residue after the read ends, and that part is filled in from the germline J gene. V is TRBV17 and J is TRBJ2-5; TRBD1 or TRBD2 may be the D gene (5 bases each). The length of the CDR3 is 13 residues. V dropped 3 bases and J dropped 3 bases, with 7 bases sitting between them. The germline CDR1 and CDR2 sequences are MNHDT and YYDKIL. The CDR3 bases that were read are TGTGCTAGCAGTAGCCGGGGGCAAGACACCCAGTAC. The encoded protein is CASSSRGQDTQY. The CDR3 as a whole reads CASSSRGQDTQYF.

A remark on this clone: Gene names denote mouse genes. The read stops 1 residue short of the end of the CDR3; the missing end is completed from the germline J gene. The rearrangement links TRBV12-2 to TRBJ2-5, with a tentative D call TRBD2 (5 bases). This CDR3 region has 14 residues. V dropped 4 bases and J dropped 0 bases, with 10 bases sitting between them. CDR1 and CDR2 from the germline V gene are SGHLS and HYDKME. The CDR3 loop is CASSRLGNQDTQYF. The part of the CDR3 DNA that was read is TGTGCCAGCTCCCGTCTGGGTAACCAAGACACCCAGTAC.

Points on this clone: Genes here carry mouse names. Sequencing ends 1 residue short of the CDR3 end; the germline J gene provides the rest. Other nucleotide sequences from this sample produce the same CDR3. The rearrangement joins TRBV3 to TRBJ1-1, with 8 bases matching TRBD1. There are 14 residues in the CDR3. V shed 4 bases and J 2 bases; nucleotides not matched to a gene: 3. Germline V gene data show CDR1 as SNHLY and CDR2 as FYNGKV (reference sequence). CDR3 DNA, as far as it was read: TGTGCCAGCAGCTCGGACAGGGCCAACACAGAAGTCTTC. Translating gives CASSSDRANTEVF. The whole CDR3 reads CASSSDRANTEVFF.

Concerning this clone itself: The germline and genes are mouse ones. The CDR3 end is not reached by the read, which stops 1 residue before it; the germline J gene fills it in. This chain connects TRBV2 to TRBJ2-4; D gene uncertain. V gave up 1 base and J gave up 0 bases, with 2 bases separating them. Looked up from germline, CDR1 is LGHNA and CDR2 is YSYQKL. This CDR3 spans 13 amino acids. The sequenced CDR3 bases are TGTGCCAGCAGCCAAGCTAGTCAAAACACCTTGTAC. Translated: CASSQASQNTLY. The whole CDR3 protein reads CASSQASQNTLYF.

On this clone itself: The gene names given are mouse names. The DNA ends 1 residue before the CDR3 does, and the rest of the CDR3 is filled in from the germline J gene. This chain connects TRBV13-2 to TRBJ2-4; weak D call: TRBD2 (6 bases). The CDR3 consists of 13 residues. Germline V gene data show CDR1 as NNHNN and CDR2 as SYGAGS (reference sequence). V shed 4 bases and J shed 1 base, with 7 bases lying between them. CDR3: CASGSGGQNTLYF. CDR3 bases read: TGTGCCAGCGGTTCTGGGGGTCAAAACACCTTGTAC.

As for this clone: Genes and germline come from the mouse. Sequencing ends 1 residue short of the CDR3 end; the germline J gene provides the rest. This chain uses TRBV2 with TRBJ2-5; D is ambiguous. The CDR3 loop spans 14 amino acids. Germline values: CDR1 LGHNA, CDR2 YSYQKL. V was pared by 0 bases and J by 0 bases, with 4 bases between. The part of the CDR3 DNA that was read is TGTGCCAGCAGCCAAGATAGCAACCAAGACACCCAGTAC. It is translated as CASSQDSNQDTQY. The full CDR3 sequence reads CASSQDSNQDTQYF.

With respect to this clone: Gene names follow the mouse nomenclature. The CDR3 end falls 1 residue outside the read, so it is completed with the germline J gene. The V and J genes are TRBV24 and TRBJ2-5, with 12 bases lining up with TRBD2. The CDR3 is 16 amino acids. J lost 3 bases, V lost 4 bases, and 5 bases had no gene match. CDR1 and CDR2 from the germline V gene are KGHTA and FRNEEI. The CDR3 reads CASSHRDWGDQDTQYF. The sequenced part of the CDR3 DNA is TGTGCCAGCAGTCACCGGGACTGGGGGGATCAAGACACCCAGTAC.

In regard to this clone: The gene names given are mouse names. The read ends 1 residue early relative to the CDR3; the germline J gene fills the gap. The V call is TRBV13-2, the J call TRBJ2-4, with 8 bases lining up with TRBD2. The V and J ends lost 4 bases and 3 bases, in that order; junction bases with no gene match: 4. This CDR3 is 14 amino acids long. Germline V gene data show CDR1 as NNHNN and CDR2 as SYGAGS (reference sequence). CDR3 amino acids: CASGRLGWQNTLYF. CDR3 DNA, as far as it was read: TGTGCCAGCGGTCGACTGGGGTGGCAAAACACCTTGTAC.

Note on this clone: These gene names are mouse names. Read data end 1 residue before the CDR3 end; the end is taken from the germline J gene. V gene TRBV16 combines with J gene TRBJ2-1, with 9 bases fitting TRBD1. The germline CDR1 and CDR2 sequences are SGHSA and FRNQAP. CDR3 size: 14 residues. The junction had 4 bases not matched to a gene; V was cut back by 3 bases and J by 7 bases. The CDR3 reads CASSFTGGWAEQFF. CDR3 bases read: TGTGCAAGCAGCTTTACAGGGGGCTGGGCTGAGCAGTTC. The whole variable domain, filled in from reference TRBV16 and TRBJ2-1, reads NAGVIQTPRHKVTGKGQEATLWCEPISGHSAVFWYRQTIVQGLEFLTYFRNQAPIDDSGMPKERFSAQMPNQSHSTLKIQSTQPQDSAVYLCASSFTGGWAEQFFGPGTRLTVL.

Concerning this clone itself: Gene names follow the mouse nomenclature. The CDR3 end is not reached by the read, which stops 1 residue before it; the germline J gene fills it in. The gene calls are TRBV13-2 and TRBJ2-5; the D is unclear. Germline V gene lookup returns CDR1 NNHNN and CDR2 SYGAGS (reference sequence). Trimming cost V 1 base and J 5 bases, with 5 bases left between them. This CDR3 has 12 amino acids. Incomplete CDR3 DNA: TGTGCCAGCGGTGATCACGGAGACACCCAGTAC. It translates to CASGDHGDTQY. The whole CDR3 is CASGDHGDTQYF.

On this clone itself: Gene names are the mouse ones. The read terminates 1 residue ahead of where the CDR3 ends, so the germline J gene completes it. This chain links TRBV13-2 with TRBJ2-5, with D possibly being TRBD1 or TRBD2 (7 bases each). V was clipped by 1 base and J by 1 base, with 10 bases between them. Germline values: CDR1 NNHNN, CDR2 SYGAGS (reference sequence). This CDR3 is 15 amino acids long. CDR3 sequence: CASGDSGGDQDTQYF. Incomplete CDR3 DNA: TGTGCCAGCGGTGATTCAGGGGGGGACCAAGACACCCAGTAC.

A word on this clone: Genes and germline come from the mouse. The CDR3 sequence: CASSRARGDSPLYF. Partial CDR3 DNA: TGTGCTAGCAGTAGAGCCAGGGGTGATTCGCCCCTCTAC. The rearrangement joins TRBV17 to TRBJ1-6, with a possible D match to TRBD1 (6 bases). The read terminates 1 residue before the CDR3 end, so the remaining end is supplied by the germline J gene. TRBJ1-6 is designated an ORF whose function remains uncertain. This CDR3 has 14 residues. Germline CDR1 reads MNHDT; CDR2 reads YYDKIL. The V gene lost 1 base and the J gene lost 8 bases, with 9 bases spanning the gap.

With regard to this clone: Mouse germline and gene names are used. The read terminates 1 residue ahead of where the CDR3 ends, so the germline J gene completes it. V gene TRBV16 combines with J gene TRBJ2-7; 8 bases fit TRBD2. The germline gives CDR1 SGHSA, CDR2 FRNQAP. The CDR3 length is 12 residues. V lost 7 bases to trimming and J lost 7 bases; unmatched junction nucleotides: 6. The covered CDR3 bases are TGTGCAAGCATGTGGGGGGGAGGAGAACAGTAC. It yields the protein CASMWGGGEQY. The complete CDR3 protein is CASMWGGGEQYF.

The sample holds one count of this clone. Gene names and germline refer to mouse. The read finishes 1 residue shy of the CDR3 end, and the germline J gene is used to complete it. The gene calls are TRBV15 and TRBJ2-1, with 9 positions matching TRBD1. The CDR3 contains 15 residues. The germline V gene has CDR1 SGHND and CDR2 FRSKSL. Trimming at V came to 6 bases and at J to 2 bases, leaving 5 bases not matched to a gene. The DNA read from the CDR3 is TGTGCCAGCAGCCGGGACAGGGTAGACTATGCTGAGCAGTTC. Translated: CASSRDRVDYAEQF. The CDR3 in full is CASSRDRVDYAEQFF. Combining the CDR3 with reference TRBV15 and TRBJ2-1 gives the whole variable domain DAGVTQTPRHEVAEKGQTIILKCEPVSGHNDLFWYRQTKIQGLELLSYFRSKSLMEDGGAFKDRFKAEMLNSSFSTLKIQPTEPKDSAVYLCASSRDRVDYAEQFFGPGTRLTVL.

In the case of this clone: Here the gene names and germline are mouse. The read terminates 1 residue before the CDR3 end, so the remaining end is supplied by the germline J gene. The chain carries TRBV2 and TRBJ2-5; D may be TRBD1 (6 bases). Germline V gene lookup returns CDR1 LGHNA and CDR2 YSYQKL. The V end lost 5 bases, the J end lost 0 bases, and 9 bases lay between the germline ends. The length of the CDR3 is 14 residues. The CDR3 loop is CASSGQFNQDTQYF. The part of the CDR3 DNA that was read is TGTGCCAGCAGCGGACAGTTTAACCAAGACACCCAGTAC. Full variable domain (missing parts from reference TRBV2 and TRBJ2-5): DPKIIQKPKYLVAVTGSEKILICEQYLGHNAMYWYRQSAKKPLEFMFSYSYQKLMDNQTASSRFQPQSSKKNHLDLQITALKPDDSATYFCASSGQFNQDTQYFGPGTRLLVL.

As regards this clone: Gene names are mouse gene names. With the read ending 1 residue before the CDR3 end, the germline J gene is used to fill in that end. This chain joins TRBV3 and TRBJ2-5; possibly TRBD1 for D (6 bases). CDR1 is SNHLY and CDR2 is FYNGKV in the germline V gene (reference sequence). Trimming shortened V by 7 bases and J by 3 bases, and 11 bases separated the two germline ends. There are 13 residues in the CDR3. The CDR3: CASKLGGQDTQYF. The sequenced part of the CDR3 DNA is TGTGCCAGCAAATTAGGGGGACAAGACACCCAGTAC.

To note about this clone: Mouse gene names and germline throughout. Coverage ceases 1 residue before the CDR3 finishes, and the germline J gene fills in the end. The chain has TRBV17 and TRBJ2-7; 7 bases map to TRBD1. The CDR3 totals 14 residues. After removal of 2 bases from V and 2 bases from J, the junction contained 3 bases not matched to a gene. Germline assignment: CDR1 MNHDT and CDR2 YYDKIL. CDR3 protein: CASSRRQGPYEQYF. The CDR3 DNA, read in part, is TGTGCTAGCAGTAGAAGACAGGGTCCCTATGAACAGTAC.

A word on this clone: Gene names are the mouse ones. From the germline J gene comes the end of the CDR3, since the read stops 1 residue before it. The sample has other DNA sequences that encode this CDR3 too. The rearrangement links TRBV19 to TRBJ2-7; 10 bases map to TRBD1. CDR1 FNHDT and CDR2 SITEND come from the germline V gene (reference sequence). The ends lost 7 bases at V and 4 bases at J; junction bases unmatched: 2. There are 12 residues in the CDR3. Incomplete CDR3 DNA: TGTGCCAGCTCGGGACAGGGGTATGAACAGTAC. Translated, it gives CASSGQGYEQY. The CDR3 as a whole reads CASSGQGYEQYF.

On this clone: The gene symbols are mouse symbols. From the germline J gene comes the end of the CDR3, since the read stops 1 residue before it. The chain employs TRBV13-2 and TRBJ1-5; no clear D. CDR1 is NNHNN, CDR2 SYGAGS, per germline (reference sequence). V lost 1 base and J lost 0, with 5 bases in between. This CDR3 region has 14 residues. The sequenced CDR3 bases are TGTGCCAGCGGTGATTCATATAACAACCAGGCTCCGCTT. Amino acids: CASGDSYNNQAPL. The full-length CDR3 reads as CASGDSYNNQAPLF.

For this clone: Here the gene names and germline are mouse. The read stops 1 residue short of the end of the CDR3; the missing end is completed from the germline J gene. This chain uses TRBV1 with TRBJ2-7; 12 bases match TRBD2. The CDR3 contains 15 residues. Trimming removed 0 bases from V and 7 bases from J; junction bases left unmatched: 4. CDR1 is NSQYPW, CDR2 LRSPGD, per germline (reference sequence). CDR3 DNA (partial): TGCACCTGCAGTGCAGAAGGGACTGGGGGGTGGGAACAGTAC. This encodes CTCSAEGTGGWEQY. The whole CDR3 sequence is CTCSAEGTGGWEQYF.

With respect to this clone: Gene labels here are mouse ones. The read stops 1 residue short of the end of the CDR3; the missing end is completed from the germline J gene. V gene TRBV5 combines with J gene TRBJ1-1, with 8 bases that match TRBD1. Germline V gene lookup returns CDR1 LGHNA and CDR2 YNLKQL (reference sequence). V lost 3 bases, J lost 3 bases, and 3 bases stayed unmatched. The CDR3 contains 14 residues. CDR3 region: CASSHQGADTEVFF. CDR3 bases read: TGTGCCAGCAGCCACCAGGGGGCAGACACAGAAGTCTTC.

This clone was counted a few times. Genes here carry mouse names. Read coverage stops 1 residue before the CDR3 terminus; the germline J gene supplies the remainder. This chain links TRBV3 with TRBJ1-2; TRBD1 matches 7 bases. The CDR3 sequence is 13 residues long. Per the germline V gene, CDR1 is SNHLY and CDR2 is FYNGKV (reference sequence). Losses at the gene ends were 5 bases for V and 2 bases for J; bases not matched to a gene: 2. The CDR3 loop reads CASSQQGNSDYTF. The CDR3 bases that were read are TGTGCCAGCAGCCAACAGGGGAACTCCGACTACACC. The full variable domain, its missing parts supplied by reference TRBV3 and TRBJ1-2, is GPKVLQIPSHQIIDMGQMVTLNCDPVSNHLYFYWYKQILGQQMEFLVNFYNGKVMEKSKLFKDQFSVERPDGSYFTLKIQPTALEDSAVYFCASSQQGNSDYTFGSGTRLLVI.